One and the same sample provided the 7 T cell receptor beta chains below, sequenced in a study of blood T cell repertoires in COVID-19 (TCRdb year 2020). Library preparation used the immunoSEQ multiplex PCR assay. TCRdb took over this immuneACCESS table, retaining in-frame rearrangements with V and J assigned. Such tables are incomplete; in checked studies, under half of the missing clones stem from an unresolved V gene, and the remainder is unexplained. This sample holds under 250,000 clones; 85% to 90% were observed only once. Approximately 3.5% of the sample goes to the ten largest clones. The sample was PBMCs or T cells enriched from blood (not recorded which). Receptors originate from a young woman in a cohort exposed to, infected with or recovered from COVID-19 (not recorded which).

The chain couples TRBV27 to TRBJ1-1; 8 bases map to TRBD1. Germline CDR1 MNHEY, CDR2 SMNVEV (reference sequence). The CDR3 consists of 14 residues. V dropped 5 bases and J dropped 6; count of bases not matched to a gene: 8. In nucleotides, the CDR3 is TGTGCCAGCAGTCCAGGACAGGGTTTGGCTGAAGCTTTCTTT. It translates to CASSPGQGLAEAFF.

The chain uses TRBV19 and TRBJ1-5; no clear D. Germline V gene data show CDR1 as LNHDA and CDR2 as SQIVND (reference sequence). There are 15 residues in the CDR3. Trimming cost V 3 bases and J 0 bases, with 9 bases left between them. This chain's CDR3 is CASSMYSDSNQPQHF. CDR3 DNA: TGTGCCAGTAGTATGTATAGCGATAGCAATCAGCCCCAGCATTTT.

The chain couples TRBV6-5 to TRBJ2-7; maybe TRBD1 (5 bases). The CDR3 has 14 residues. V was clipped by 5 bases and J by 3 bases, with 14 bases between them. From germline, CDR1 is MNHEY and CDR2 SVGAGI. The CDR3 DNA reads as TGTGCCAGCAGTCAGTCAGGGTCCCTCTACGAGCAGTACTTC. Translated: CASSQSGSLYEQYF.

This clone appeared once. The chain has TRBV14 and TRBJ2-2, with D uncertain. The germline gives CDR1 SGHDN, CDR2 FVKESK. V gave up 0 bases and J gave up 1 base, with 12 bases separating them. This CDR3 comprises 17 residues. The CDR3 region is CASSQESPLGNTGELFF. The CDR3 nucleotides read TGTGCCAGCAGCCAAGAATCGCCCCTCGGGAACACCGGGGAGCTGTTTTTT. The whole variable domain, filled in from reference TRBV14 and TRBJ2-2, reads EAGVTQFPSHSVIEKGQTVTLRCDPISGHDNLYWYRRVMGKEIKFLLHFVKESKQDESGMPNNRFLAERTGGTYSTLKVQPAELEDSGVYFCASSQESPLGNTGELFFGEGSRLTVL.

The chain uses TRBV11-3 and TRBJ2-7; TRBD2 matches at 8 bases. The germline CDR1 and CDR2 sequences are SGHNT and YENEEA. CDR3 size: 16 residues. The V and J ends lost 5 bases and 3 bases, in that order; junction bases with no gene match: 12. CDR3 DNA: TGTGCCAGCAGCCTATCCGGTCAGCGGGAGTACTACGAGCAGTACTTC. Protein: CASSLSGQREYYEQYF.

CDR3 coding DNA: TGTGCCAGCAGTTACTCCTCTCGACAGGGCCAGCCCCAGCATTTT. It translates to CASSYSSRQGQPQHF. The chain joins TRBV6-5 to TRBJ1-5; 7 bases are shared with TRBD1. The CDR3 spans 15 residues. The V and J ends lost 0 bases and 7 bases, in that order; junction bases with no gene match: 6. Germline-derived CDR1 and CDR2 are MNHEY and SVGAGI.

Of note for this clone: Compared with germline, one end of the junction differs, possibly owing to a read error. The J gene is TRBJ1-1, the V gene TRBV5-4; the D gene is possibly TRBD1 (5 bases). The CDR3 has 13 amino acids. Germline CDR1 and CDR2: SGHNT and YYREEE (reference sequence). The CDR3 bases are TGTGCCAGCAGTTATCTTCAGGACACTGGAGCTTTCTTT. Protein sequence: CASSYLQDTGAFF.